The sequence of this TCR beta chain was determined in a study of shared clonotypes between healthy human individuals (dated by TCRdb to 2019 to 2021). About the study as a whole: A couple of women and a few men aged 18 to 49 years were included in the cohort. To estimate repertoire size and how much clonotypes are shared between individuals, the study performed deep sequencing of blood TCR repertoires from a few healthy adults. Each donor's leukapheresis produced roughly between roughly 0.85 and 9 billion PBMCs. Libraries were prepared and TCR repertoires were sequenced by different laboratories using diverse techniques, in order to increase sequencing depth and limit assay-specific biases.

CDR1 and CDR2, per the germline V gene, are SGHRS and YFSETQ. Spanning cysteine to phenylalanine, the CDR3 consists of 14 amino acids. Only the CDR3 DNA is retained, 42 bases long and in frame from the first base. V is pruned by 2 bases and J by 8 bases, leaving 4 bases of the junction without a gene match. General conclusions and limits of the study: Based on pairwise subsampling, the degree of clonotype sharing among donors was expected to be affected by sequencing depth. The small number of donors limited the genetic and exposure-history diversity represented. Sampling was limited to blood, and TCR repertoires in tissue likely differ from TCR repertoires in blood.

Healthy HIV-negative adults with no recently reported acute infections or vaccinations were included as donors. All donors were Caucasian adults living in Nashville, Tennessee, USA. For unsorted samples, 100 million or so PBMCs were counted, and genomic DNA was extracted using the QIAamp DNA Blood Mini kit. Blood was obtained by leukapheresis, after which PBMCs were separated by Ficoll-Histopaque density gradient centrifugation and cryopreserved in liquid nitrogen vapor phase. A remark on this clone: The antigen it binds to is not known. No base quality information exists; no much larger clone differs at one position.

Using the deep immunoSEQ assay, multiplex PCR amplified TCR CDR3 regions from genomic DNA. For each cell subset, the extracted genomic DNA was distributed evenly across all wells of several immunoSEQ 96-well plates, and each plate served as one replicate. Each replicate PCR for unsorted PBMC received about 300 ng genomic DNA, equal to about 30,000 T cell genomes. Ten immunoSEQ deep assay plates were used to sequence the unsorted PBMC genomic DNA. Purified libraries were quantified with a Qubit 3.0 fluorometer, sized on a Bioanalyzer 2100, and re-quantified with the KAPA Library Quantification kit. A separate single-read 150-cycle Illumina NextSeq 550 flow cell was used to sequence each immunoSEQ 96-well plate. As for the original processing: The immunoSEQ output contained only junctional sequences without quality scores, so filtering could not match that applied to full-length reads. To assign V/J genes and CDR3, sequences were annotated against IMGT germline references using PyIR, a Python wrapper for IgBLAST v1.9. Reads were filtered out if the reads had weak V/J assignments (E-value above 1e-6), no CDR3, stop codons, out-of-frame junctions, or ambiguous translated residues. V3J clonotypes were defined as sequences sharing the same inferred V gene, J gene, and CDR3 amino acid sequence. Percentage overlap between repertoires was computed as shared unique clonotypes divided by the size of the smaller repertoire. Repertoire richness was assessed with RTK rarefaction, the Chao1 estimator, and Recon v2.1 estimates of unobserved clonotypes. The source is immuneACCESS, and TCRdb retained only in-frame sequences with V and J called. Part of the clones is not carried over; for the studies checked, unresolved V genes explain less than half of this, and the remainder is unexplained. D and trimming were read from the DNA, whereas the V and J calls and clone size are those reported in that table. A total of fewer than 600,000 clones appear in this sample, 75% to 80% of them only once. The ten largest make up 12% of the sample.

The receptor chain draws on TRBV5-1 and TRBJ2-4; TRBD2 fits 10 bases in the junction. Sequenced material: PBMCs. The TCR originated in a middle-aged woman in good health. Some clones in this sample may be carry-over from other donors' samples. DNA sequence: TGCGCCAGCAGCTTCACTAGCGGGGCGGACATTCAGTACTTC. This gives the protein CASSFTSGADIQYF.